The 18 T cell receptor beta chains below all came from one sample that was sequenced in a study of blood T cell repertoires in COVID-19. Sequencing used immunoSEQ multiplex PCR; TCRdb keeps in-frame clones, though not all of them. The sample records roughly 150,000 clones, approximately 87% being singletons. Specimen: peripheral blood. The source of these receptors is a woman in her sixties or seventies with COVID-19, enrolled during active disease.

This chain connects TRBV6-2 or TRBV6-3 to TRBJ2-7; 15 bases line up with TRBD2. Trimming cost V 6 bases and J 5 bases; bases outside gene matches: 5. The CDR3 spans 15 residues. Germline V lookup: CDR1 MNHEY, CDR2 SVGEGT. The CDR3 sequence is CASSRTSGGAHEQYF. As DNA, the CDR3 is TGTGCCAGCAGCCGGACTAGCGGGGGGGCCCACGAGCAGTACTTC.

V is TRBV18 and J is TRBJ1-4; no clear D. CDR3 length: 16 residues. Germline-derived CDR1 and CDR2 are KGHSH and LQKENI. Between the trimmed V and J ends, which lost 6 bases and 5 bases, there was a span of 19 bases. CDR3 sequence reads: CASSPKRQVLNEKLFF. The CDR3 DNA follows: TGTGCCAGCTCCCCTAAACGACAAGTCCTGAATGAAAAACTGTTTTTT.

V usage is TRBV6-2 or TRBV6-3 and J usage is TRBJ1-2, with 8 bases matching TRBD1. This CDR3 is built from 15 residues. V lost 4 bases to trimming and J lost 2 bases; unmatched junction nucleotides: 6. Germline values: CDR1 MNHEY, CDR2 SVGEGT. The chain's CDR3 is CASSSPGQANYGYTF. The CDR3 DNA reads TGTGCCAGCAGTTCCCCGGGACAGGCGAACTATGGCTACACCTTC.

This CDR3 reads CASRVLDRAPQETQYF. The DNA for the CDR3 is TGCGCCAGCAGGGTCCTAGACAGGGCCCCCCAAGAGACCCAGTACTTC. The chain is built from TRBV10-2 and TRBJ2-5; 7 bases are a match to TRBD1. Germline values: CDR1 WSHSY, CDR2 SAAADI. Trimming at V came to 6 bases and at J to 1 base, leaving 11 bases not matched to a gene. The CDR3 loop spans 16 amino acids.

CDR3 region: CASSGTGKNTGELFF. The DNA of the CDR3 is TGTGCCAGCAGCGGGACAGGAAAGAACACCGGGGAGCTGTTTTTT. The chain couples TRBV9 to TRBJ2-2; 7 bases align to TRBD1. Germline assignment: CDR1 SGDLS and CDR2 YYNGEE. CDR3 length: 15 amino acids. The V gene end was trimmed by 3 bases and the J gene end by 1 base; junction bases not matched to a gene: 3.

The chain uses TRBV28 and TRBJ1-4; 7 positions match TRBD1. The CDR3 extends over 15 amino acids. Trimming cost V 2 bases and J 4 bases; bases outside gene matches: 4. Germline loops: CDR1 MDHEN, CDR2 SYDVKM. The CDR3 nucleotides read TGTGCCAGCAGTTTAAAGAACAGGGGTAATGAAAAACTGTTTTTT. Protein sequence: CASSLKNRGNEKLFF.

V gene TRBV6-6 combines with J gene TRBJ2-3; D possibly corresponds to TRBD2 (7 bases). Trimming left V 0 bases short and J 6 bases short, with 13 bases between. Germline loops: CDR1 MNHNY, CDR2 SVGAGI (reference sequence). The CDR3 loop spans 15 amino acids. CDR3 coding DNA: TGTGCCAGCAGTTACTCGACCGGGGGGCGGGATACGCAGTATTTT. It codes for CASSYSTGGRDTQYF.

This clone was detected only once. The chain employs TRBV29-1 and TRBJ2-3, with 13 positions matching TRBD2. The CDR3 loop spans 20 amino acids. Germline lookup yields CDR1 SQVTM and CDR2 ANQGSEA. Trimming at V came to 2 bases and at J to 1 base, leaving 15 bases not matched to a gene. CDR3 loop: CSVEIVGTSGAYGGTDTQYF. As DNA, the CDR3 is TGCAGCGTTGAAATAGTTGGGACTAGCGGGGCTTACGGGGGCACAGATACGCAGTATTTT.

The chain recombines TRBV28 with TRBJ1-1; D gene uncertain. The CDR3 consists of 13 residues. V gave up 6 bases and J gave up 10 bases, with 18 bases separating them. The germline gives CDR1 MDHEN, CDR2 SYDVKM. CDR3 residues: CASSGSPVYGAFF. CDR3 coding DNA: TGTGCCAGCAGCGGGAGCCCCGTTTACGGAGCTTTCTTT.

V and J are TRBV5-8 and TRBJ1-1; 9 nucleotides line up with TRBD1. The germline CDR1 and CDR2 sequences are SGHTS and YDEGEE. This CDR3 has 18 residues. With V trimmed by 0 bases and J by 0 bases, 9 bases remained unmatched. CDR3 DNA: TGTGCCAGCAGCTTGGTAGTATGGACAGGGGCGGTGAACACTGAAGCTTTCTTT. Amino acid sequence: CASSLVVWTGAVNTEAFF.

The DNA for the CDR3 is TGTGCCAGCAGCGTAGGGAGGCAATTCGGAGATACGCAGTATTTT. This translates into CASSVGRQFGDTQYF. The V call is TRBV9, the J call TRBJ2-3, with D possibly TRBD2 on 5 matching bases. Germline V lookup: CDR1 SGDLS, CDR2 YYNGEE. CDR3 length: 15 residues. The V gene lost 0 bases and the J gene lost 5 bases, with 13 bases spanning the gap. The variable domain in full, completed from reference TRBV9 and TRBJ2-3, reads DSGVTQTPKHLITATGQRVTLRCSPRSGDLSVYWYQQSLDQGLQFLIQYYNGEERAKGNILERFSAQQFPDLHSELNLSSLELGDSALYFCASSVGRQFGDTQYFGPGTRLTVL.

This chain connects TRBV9 to TRBJ2-1, with D possibly TRBD1 on 6 matching bases. Trimming took 0 bases from V and 8 from J, leaving 15 bases between them. The germline CDR1 and CDR2 sequences are SGDLS and YYNGEE. This CDR3 has 15 amino acids. The CDR3 coding sequence is TGTGCCAGCAGCGTAGGGGGGACACTTCTAGATGAGCAGTTCTTC. Its protein product is CASSVGGTLLDEQFF.

The V and J genes are TRBV12-5 and TRBJ1-1; 7 bases line up with TRBD1. The CDR3 extends over 14 amino acids. V gave up 4 bases and J gave up 7 bases; unmatched junction bases: 9. Germline CDR1 and CDR2: LGHNT and FRNRAP. CDR3 region: CASGSDRQGGEAFF. In DNA, the CDR3 is TGTGCTAGTGGTTCCGATCGACAGGGAGGTGAAGCTTTCTTT.

The J gene is TRBJ1-1, the V gene TRBV2; D remains unclear. V lost 4 bases to trimming and J lost 10 bases, with 7 bases between them. Germline V gene lookup returns CDR1 SNHLY and CDR2 FYNNEI. The CDR3 extends over 10 amino acids. The DNA of the CDR3 is TGTGCCAGCAGTGGACCGGGAGCTTTCTTT. The encoded protein is CASSGPGAFF.

The chain combines TRBV5-1 with TRBJ2-7; 11 bases match TRBD1. This CDR3 has 15 residues. With V trimmed by 3 bases and J by 4 bases, 6 bases remained unmatched. The germline gives CDR1 SGHRS, CDR2 YFSETQ. The CDR3 sequence: CASSWTGTGGYEQYF. The CDR3 region has the DNA TGCGCCAGCAGCTGGACCGGGACAGGGGGATACGAGCAGTACTTC. The variable domain in full, completed from reference TRBV5-1 and TRBJ2-7, reads KAGVTQTPRYLIKTRGQQVTLSCSPISGHRSVSWYQQTPGQGLQFLFEYFSETQRNKGNFPGRFSGRQFSNSRSEMNVSTLELGDSALYLCASSWTGTGGYEQYFGPGTRLTVT.

The chain recombines TRBV20-1 with TRBJ2-5; D remains unclear. The germline V gene has CDR1 DFQATT and CDR2 SNEGSKA (reference sequence). V was shortened by 3 bases and J by 2 bases, with 10 bases between the two germline ends. This CDR3 has 13 amino acids. The CDR3 region has the DNA TGCAGTGCTAGTAGGCGGCGTCAAGAGACCCAGTACTTC. Translated, it gives CSASRRRQETQYF.

The gene calls are TRBV6-5 and TRBJ1-5, with a weak D call TRBD1 (5 bases). V dropped 6 bases and J dropped 3 bases, with 12 bases sitting between them. The germline gives CDR1 MNHEY, CDR2 SVGAGI. CDR3 length: 14 residues. The CDR3 DNA reads as TGTGCCAGCAGCAGAGACAGATTCAATCAGCCCCAGCATTTT. This translates into CASSRDRFNQPQHF.

The rearrangement links TRBV7-6 to TRBJ1-1, with 7 bases aligning to TRBD1. V lost 2 bases to trimming and J lost 4 bases; unmatched junction nucleotides: 7. Germline lookup yields CDR1 SGHVS and CDR2 FNYEAQ. This CDR3 comprises 15 residues. CDR3 nucleotide sequence: TGTGCCAGCAGCTTATTGTCGTCAGGGGGCACTGAAGCTTTCTTT. The encoded protein is CASSLLSSGGTEAFF. Drawing the rest from reference TRBV7-6 and TRBJ1-1, the complete variable domain is GAGVSQSPRYKVTKRGQDVALRCDPISGHVSLYWYRQALGQGPEFLTYFNYEAQQDKSGLPNDRFSAERPEGSISTLTIQRTEQRDSAMYRCASSLLSSGGTEAFFGQGTRLTVV.